A single T cell receptor beta chain is shown here with its context. Antigen unknown. Researchers took blood at baseline, on cycle 4 day 1, and on cycle 7 day 1. This sample was included in a study of OX40 agonist ivuxolimab in advanced cancers. TCRdb's copy holds only in-frame clones and misses some; the assay was immunoSEQ multiplex PCR. The table includes approximately 66,000 clones, 80% to 90% detected once. CDR1 is SGHVS and CDR2 is FNYEAQ in the germline V gene. Trimming removed 5 bases from V and 2 bases from J; junction bases left unmatched: 7. The CDR3 contains 15 residues. Study-wide findings and caveats: Dose levels from 0.1 to 3.0 mg/kg saw CD4+ and CD8+ blood T cells expand clonally by week 6. Low normalized T-cell clonal expansion was additionally recorded for some nonresponders. The study found that CD8+ T cells averaged more expanded clones than CD4+.

The source material was CD4+ or CD8+ T cells sorted from blood, sampled in a trial of the OX40 agonist ivuxolimab. J is TRBJ2-7 and V is TRBV7-6; 9 nucleotides agree with TRBD2. This receptor was taken from an adult with an advanced solid tumor such as melanoma, head and neck, liver or kidney cancer. The CDR3 DNA sequence: TGTGCCAGCAGCCCATTGGCGGGGGGGACCTACGAGCAGTACTTC. Amino acids: CASSPLAGGTYEQYF.